One sample yielded the 5 T cell receptor beta chains listed below, sequenced in a study of blood T cell repertoires in COVID-19. Assay used: immunoSEQ multiplex PCR; TCRdb lists only in-frame clones, some missing. In the table there are under 200,000 clones, about 83% of which are singletons. The specimen was PBMCs or T cells enriched from blood (not recorded which). The receptors were sampled from a woman in her forties or fifties in a cohort exposed to, infected with or recovered from COVID-19 (not recorded which).

V and J are TRBV3-1 (or the pseudogene TRBV3-2) and TRBJ2-1; D is undetermined. Germline CDR1 LGHDT, CDR2 YNNKEL (reference sequence). The ends were cut back, 3 bases at V and 9 bases at J, with 9 bases in the middle. The CDR3 runs to 12 residues. For the CDR3, the DNA is TGTGCCAGCAGCCAGTTTTCGGGTGAGCAGTTCTTC. It is translated as CASSQFSGEQFF.

The chain recombines TRBV28 with TRBJ1-3; the D gene is possibly TRBD1 (6 bases). Trimming left V 7 bases short and J 11 bases short, with 24 bases between. Germline assignment: CDR1 MDHEN and CDR2 SYDVKM. This CDR3 spans 15 amino acids. The chain's CDR3 is CASNNRDTSVFAIYF. The DNA for the CDR3 is TGTGCCAGCAACAACCGGGACACCTCCGTATTCGCCATATATTTT.

The chain couples TRBV11-3 to TRBJ1-1, with D maybe TRBD1 (5 bases). CDR1 is SGHNT and CDR2 is YENEEA in the germline V gene. The ends were cut back, 1 base at V and 4 bases at J, with 7 bases in the middle. The length of the CDR3 is 13 residues. DNA of the CDR3: TGTGCCAGCAGCTTAGCCACAGGCACTGAAGCTTTCTTT. As protein: CASSLATGTEAFF.

The V call is TRBV11-2, the J call TRBJ1-6; possible D gene TRBD1, 6 bases. Germline V CDR1 and CDR2: SGHAT, FQNNGV. The ends were cut back, 5 bases at V and 9 bases at J, with 14 bases in the middle. This CDR3 contains 14 residues. In DNA form, the CDR3 reads TGTGCCAGCAGCCCCCTGCTGGGGGCTTCACCCCTCCACTTT. This codes for CASSPLLGASPLHF.

J is TRBJ1-2 and V is TRBV19; TRBD1 matches at 7 bases. CDR1 is LNHDA, CDR2 SQIVND, per germline (reference sequence). After removal of 2 bases from V and 8 bases from J, the junction contained 14 bases not matched to a gene. The CDR3 consists of 16 residues. The CDR3 region has the DNA TGTGCCAGTAGTATACTACAGGGGCCAATTTGGGAGGGCTACACCTTC. Translation gives CASSILQGPIWEGYTF.